One and the same sample provided the 20 T cell receptor beta chains below, sequenced in a study of T cell responses to AZD1222 COVID-19 vaccine. The protocol was immunoSEQ multiplex PCR, while the TCRdb copy is restricted to in-frame clones and leaves out a portion. The repertoire holds fewer than 20,000 clones, around 92% seen once, with more than 8.5% in the top ten. Specimen: peripheral blood, collected 28 days after the second AZD1222 dose. These TCRs come from an adult who received the AZD1222 COVID-19 vaccine.

The gene calls are TRBV7-2 and TRBJ1-4, with D unclear. This CDR3 comprises 15 residues. V was clipped by 5 bases and J by 4 bases, with 14 bases between them. CDR1 is SGHTA, CDR2 FQGNSA, per germline. The CDR3 region is CASSTYAVLNEKLFF. The CDR3 coding sequence is TGTGCCAGCAGCACCTACGCAGTCCTTAATGAAAAACTGTTTTTT.

This chain links TRBV7-9 with TRBJ2-1; no firm D call. The V gene lost 4 bases and the J gene lost 8 bases, with 12 bases spanning the gap. The CDR3 consists of 13 residues. Germline loops: CDR1 SEHNR, CDR2 FQNEAQ (reference sequence). CDR3 bases: TGTGCCAGCAGCTGGGAAGCCTGGGATGAGCAGTTCTTC. This gives the protein CASSWEAWDEQFF.

The V call is TRBV7-8, the J call TRBJ1-6; D is unresolved. The CDR3 has 17 amino acids. The V end was cut by 1 base, the J end by 9 bases, with 19 bases between. Germline CDR1 reads SGHVS; CDR2 reads FQNEAQ. CDR3: CASSLVRPPFMGSPLHF. CDR3 bases: TGTGCCAGCAGCTTAGTGAGGCCGCCCTTTATGGGTTCACCCCTCCACTTT.

The chain couples TRBV7-3 to TRBJ1-1, with D perhaps TRBD1 (6 bases). Trimming removed 5 bases at V and 1 base at J, with 14 bases between. The CDR3 runs 15 residues. In germline, CDR1 is SGHTA, CDR2 FQGTGA. Written as DNA, the CDR3 is TGTGCCAGCAGCACTACAGGGTGGGGGAACACTGAAGCTTTCTTT. Its translation is CASSTTGWGNTEAFF.

This clone was picked up one time. V usage is TRBV27 and J usage is TRBJ1-1; D is uncertain. This CDR3 region has 14 residues. Germline V CDR1 and CDR2: MNHEY, SMNVEV (reference sequence). Trimming took off 6 bases at V and 1 base at J, with 12 bases between the two ends. For the CDR3, the DNA is TGTGCCAGCAGAAACCCCGGACCGAACACTGAAGCTTTCTTT. Amino acid sequence: CASRNPGPNTEAFF.

The rearrangement uses TRBV28 and TRBJ2-7, with 8 positions matching TRBD2. The CDR3 is made up of 15 amino acids. Germline V gene data show CDR1 as MDHEN and CDR2 as SYDVKM. After removal of 5 bases from V and 3 bases from J, the junction contained 9 bases not matched to a gene. This CDR3 is CASSRISGELYEQYF. The CDR3 DNA is TGTGCCAGCAGTAGGATTAGCGGGGAGCTCTACGAGCAGTACTTC. Full variable domain (outside the CDR3, taken from reference TRBV28 and TRBJ2-7): DVKVTQSSRYLVKRTGEKVFLECVQDMDHENMFWYRQDPGLGLRLIYFSYDVKMKEKGDIPEGYSVSREKKERFSLILESASTNQTSMYLCASSRISGELYEQYFGPGTRLTVT.

V and J are TRBV7-9 and TRBJ2-7, with TRBD2 matching 7 bases. This CDR3 is built from 15 residues. The V gene's germline CDR1 is SEHNR and CDR2 FQNEAQ (reference sequence). Trimming cost V 1 base and J 4 bases; bases outside gene matches: 7. CDR3 in amino acids: CASSLGGAGLYEQYV. Here the CDR3 DNA reads TGTGCCAGCAGCTTAGGTGGAGCGGGGCTTTACGAGCAGTACGTC.

The CDR3 sequence is CASSPDGTPTGELFF. Written as DNA, the CDR3 is TGTGCCAGCAGCCCGGATGGGACACCCACCGGGGAGCTGTTTTTT. The V and J genes are TRBV11-2 and TRBJ2-2; D is perhaps TRBD1 (6 bases). The V gene lost 5 bases and the J gene lost 4 bases, with 14 bases spanning the gap. The germline CDR1 and CDR2 sequences are SGHAT and FQNNGV. The length of the CDR3 is 15 residues. Full variable domain (missing parts from reference TRBV11-2 and TRBJ2-2): EAGVAQSPRYKIIEKRQSVAFWCNPISGHATLYWYQQILGQGPKLLIQFQNNGVVDDSQLPKDRFSAERLKGVDSTLKIQPAKLEDSAVYLCASSPDGTPTGELFFGEGSRLTVL.

V gene TRBV18 combines with J gene TRBJ1-2; 10 bases are shared with TRBD1. The junction had 6 bases not matched to a gene; V was cut back by 0 bases and J by 5 bases. This CDR3 is 16 amino acids long. The V gene's germline CDR1 is KGHSH and CDR2 LQKENI. CDR3 sequence reads: CASSPPGDRGGYGYTF. In DNA form, the CDR3 reads TGTGCCAGCTCACCACCGGGGGACAGGGGCGGGTATGGCTACACCTTC.

The chain links TRBV19 to TRBJ1-6; possible D gene TRBD1, 6 bases. The V gene lost 3 bases and the J gene lost 9 bases, with 9 bases spanning the gap. Germline CDR1 is LNHDA and CDR2 is SQIVND (reference sequence). The CDR3 has 13 amino acids. CDR3 region: CASSIRGGSPLHF. In DNA, the CDR3 is TGTGCCAGTAGTATTCGAGGGGGTTCACCCCTCCACTTT.

Here the CDR3 reads CASSAAGRSSYNSPLHF. CDR3 sequence (DNA): TGTGCCAGCAGCGCGGCCGGTCGGAGCTCCTATAATTCACCCCTCCACTTT. The chain recombines TRBV7-9 with TRBJ1-6; no firm D call. This CDR3 comprises 17 residues. Germline V gene sequence: CDR1 SEHNR, CDR2 FQNEAQ (reference sequence). V was shortened by 5 bases and J by 0 bases, with 14 bases between the two germline ends. Full variable domain (outside the CDR3, taken from reference TRBV7-9 and TRBJ1-6): DTGVSQNPRHKITKRGQNVTFRCDPISEHNRLYWYRQTLGQGPEFLTYFQNEAQLEKSRLLSDRFSAERPKGSFSTLEIQRTEQGDSAMYLCASSAAGRSSYNSPLHFGNGTRLTVT.

Worth noting for this clone: The same CDR3 can be traced to other DNA sequences in this sample. V gene TRBV18 combines with J gene TRBJ1-4; D is possibly TRBD1 (5 bases). V lost 3 bases to trimming and J lost 4 bases, with 12 bases between them. Germline-derived CDR1 and CDR2 are KGHSH and LQKENI. There are 15 residues in the CDR3. For the CDR3, the DNA is TGTGCCAGCTCACCGGGGGACGGACATAATGAAAAACTGTTTTTT. It is translated as CASSPGDGHNEKLFF. The entire variable domain, with the rest obtained from reference TRBV18 and TRBJ1-4, is as follows: NAGVMQNPRHLVRRRGQEARLRCSPMKGHSHVYWYRQLPEEGLKFMVYLQKENIIDESGMPKERFSAEFPKEGPSILRIQQVVRGDSAAYFCASSPGDGHNEKLFFGSGTQLSVL.

The chain couples TRBV11-3 to TRBJ2-7; perhaps TRBD1 as D (6 bases). The ends were cut back, 5 bases at V and 2 bases at J, with 13 bases in the middle. The CDR3 spans 14 residues. The V gene's germline CDR1 is SGHNT and CDR2 YENEEA. CDR3 nucleotide sequence: TGTGCCAGCAGCCGTCACAGGGAGCCCTACGAGCAGTACTTC. It translates to CASSRHREPYEQYF.

This clone was recorded a few times. The CDR3 here is CASRKGQVGQPQHF. As DNA, the CDR3 is TGTGCCAGCAGAAAGGGACAAGTGGGTCAGCCCCAGCATTTT. This rearrangement joins TRBV28 to TRBJ1-5; D might be TRBD1 (6 bases). This CDR3 region has 14 residues. The germline gives CDR1 MDHEN, CDR2 SYDVKM. V lost 6 bases, J lost 6 bases, and 15 bases lay in between.

V usage is TRBV6-5 and J usage is TRBJ1-2, with a weak D call TRBD1 (5 bases). The CDR3 loop spans 14 amino acids. V dropped 6 bases and J dropped 7 bases, with 18 bases sitting between them. In germline, CDR1 is MNHEY, CDR2 SVGAGI. As DNA, the CDR3 is TGTGCCAGCAGCCCGGGACTCGAGGGAGGTGGCTACACCTTC. Its protein is CASSPGLEGGGYTF.

The J gene is TRBJ2-1, the V gene TRBV10-1, with 12 bases lining up with TRBD2. J gave up 7 bases and V 3 bases, and 7 bases lay outside the gene matches. This CDR3 is 16 amino acids long. The germline V gene encodes CDR1 WNHNN and CDR2 SYGVQD (reference sequence). This CDR3 reads CASSDGSSGRGNEQFF. As DNA, the CDR3 is TGCGCCAGCAGTGATGGATCTAGCGGGAGGGGGAATGAGCAGTTCTTC.

The chain employs TRBV30 and TRBJ2-3; D uncertain. Looked up from germline, CDR1 is GTSNPN and CDR2 is SVGIG (reference sequence). The CDR3 totals 12 residues. V was clipped by 0 bases and J by 8 bases, with 9 bases between them. The CDR3 region is CAWSVRGGTQYF. CDR3 sequence (DNA): TGTGCCTGGAGTGTAAGAGGTGGTACGCAGTATTTT.

This chain uses TRBV3-1 (or the pseudogene TRBV3-2) with TRBJ2-5; the match to TRBD2 covers 10 bases. This CDR3 has 12 amino acids. The germline CDR1 and CDR2 sequences are LGHDT and YNNKEL (reference sequence). J gave up 13 bases and V 3 bases, and 5 bases lay outside the gene matches. CDR3 loop: CASSQGSGGSYF. The CDR3 DNA reads as TGTGCCAGCAGCCAGGGTAGCGGGGGGTCGTACTTC.

This clone was seen once. V usage is TRBV19 and J usage is TRBJ1-6; D not certain. The length of the CDR3 is 13 residues. Trimming stripped 5 bases from V and 7 bases from J, with 9 bases between. Germline V gives CDR1 LNHDA, CDR2 SQIVND (reference sequence). CDR3 sequence (DNA): TGTGCCAGTAGTCCAGGTTTCAATTCACCCCTCCACTTT. Translating it yields CASSPGFNSPLHF. Variable domain in full (rest from reference TRBV19 and TRBJ1-6): DGGITQSPKYLFRKEGQNVTLSCEQNLNHDAMYWYRQDPGQGLRLIYYSQIVNDFQKGDIAEGYSVSREKKESFPLTVTSAQKNPTAFYLCASSPGFNSPLHFGNGTRLTVT.

This chain joins TRBV5-1 and TRBJ2-3; TRBD2 is a possible D gene (6 bases). CDR3 length: 15 residues. The V gene lost 0 bases and the J gene lost 0 bases, with 8 bases spanning the gap. CDR1 and CDR2 from the germline V gene are SGHRS and YFSETQ. CDR3 in DNA: TGCGCCAGCAGCTTGGAGGAGGGGAGCACAGATACGCAGTATTTT. Its translation is CASSLEEGSTDTQYF. The full variable domain, with the rest looked up from reference TRBV5-1 and TRBJ2-3, is KAGVTQTPRYLIKTRGQQVTLSCSPISGHRSVSWYQQTPGQGLQFLFEYFSETQRNKGNFPGRFSGRQFSNSRSEMNVSTLELGDSALYLCASSLEEGSTDTQYFGPGTRLTVL.